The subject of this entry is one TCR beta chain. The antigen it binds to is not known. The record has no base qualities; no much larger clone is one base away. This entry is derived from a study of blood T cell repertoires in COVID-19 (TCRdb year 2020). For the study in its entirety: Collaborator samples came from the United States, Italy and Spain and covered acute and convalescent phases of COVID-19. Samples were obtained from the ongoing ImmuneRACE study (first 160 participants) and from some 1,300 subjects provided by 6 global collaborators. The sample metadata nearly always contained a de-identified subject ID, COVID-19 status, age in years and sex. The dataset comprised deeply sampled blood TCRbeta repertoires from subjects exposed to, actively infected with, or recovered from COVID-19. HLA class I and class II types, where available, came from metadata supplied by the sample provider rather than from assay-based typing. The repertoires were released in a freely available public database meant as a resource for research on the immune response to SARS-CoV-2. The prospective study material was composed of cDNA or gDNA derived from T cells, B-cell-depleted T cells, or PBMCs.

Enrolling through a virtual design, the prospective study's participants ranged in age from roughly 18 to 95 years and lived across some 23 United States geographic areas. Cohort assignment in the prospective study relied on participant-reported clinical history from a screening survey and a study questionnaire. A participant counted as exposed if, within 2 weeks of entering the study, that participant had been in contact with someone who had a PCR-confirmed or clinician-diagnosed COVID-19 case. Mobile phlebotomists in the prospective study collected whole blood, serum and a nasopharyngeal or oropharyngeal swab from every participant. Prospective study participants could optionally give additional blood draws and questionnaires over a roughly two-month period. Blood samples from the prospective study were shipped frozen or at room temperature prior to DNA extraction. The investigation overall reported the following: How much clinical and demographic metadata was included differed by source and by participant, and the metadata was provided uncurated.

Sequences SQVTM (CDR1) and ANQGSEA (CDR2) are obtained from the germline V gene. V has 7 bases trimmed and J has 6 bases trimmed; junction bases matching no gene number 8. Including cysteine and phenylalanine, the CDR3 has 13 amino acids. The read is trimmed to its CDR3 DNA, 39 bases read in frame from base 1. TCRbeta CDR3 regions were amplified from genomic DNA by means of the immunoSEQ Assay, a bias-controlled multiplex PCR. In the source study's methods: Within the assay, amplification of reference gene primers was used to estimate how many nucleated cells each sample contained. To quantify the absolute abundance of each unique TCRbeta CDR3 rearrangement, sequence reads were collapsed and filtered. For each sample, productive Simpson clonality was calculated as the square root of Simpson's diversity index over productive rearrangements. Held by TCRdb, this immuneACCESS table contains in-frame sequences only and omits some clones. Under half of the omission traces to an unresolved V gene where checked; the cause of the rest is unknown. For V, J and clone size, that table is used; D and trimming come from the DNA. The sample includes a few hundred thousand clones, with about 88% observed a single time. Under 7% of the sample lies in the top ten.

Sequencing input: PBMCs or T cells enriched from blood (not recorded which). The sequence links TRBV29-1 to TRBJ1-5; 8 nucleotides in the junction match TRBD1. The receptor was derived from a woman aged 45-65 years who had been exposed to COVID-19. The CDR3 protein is CSAGQGRGQPQHF. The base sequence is TGCAGCGCCGGACAGGGTCGCGGTCAGCCCCAGCATTTT.